This T cell receptor beta chain was captured by sequencing in a study of blood T cell repertoires in COVID-19. Study context: Acute and convalescent COVID-19 specimens originated in the United States, Italy and Spain. PBMCs, B-cell-depleted T cells, or T cells were the source of the cDNA or gDNA that made up the material.

Repertoires were generated with immunoSEQ multiplex PCR, while TCRdb's copy carries only in-frame clones and drops some. Found here are hundreds of thousands of clones, about nine tenths of them singletons; the top ten hold 2% to 2.5%. Germline values: CDR1 LNHNV, CDR2 YYDKDF (reference sequence). CDR3 length: 16 amino acids. Losses at the gene ends were 1 base for V and 2 bases for J; bases not matched to a gene: 5. The V and J genes are TRBV15 and TRBJ1-3; the match to TRBD1 covers 7 bases. The sequence came from a woman aged 45-59 years who had recovered from COVID-19. Sequenced material: peripheral blood. The CDR3 DNA follows: TGTGCCACCAGCAGAGGCCGAGGGGGCACTGGAAACACCATATATTTT. Protein: CATSRGRGGTGNTIYF. The full variable domain, in which reference TRBV15 and TRBJ1-3 provide the parts outside the CDR3, is DAMVIQNPRYQVTQFGKPVTLSCSQTLNHNVMYWYQQKSSQAPKLLFHYYDKDFNNEADTPDNFQSRRPNTSFCFLDIRSPGLGDTAMYLCATSRGRGGTGNTIYFGEGSWLTVV.